One sample yielded the 27 T cell receptor beta chains listed below, sequenced in a study of response to subunit inactivated influenza vaccine. TCRdb independently ran MiXCR on the RT-PCR reads; one entry per CDR3 protein. This sample has 500,000 or so distinct CDR3 sequences; approximately 11% occur once, and the top ten carry 12%. The sample here was PBMCs from blood, taken about 40 days after vaccination. Receptors were obtained from a man over 45 who received an inactivated influenza vaccine.

The chain carries TRBV2 and TRBJ2-1; the match to TRBD2 covers 8 bases. Unmatched junction bases numbered 7, after V lost 5 bases and J lost 4 bases. The CDR3 covers 15 residues. Germline lookup yields CDR1 SNHLY and CDR2 FYNNEI. The CDR3 DNA reads as TGTGCCAGCAGTTTTTATAGCGGGACGTACAATGAGCAGTTCTTC. This encodes CASSFYSGTYNEQFF.

This clonotype was seen more than once but under ten times. The chain links TRBV3-1 to TRBJ2-3; no clear D gene. CDR1 is LGHDT, CDR2 YNNKEL, per germline (reference sequence). Trimming took 1 base from V and 2 from J, leaving 10 bases between them. This CDR3 is 15 amino acids long. The CDR3 spells CASSQGPMDTDTQYF. The CDR3 region has the DNA TGTGCCAGCAGCCAAGGACCGATGGACACAGATACGCAGTATTTT.

This chain joins TRBV7-2 and TRBJ1-1, with unresolved D. Trimming cost V 1 base and J 1 base, with 7 bases left between them. CDR3 length equals 14 residues. Per germline, CDR1 SGHTA and CDR2 FQGNSA. For the CDR3, the DNA is TGTGCCAGCAGCTTAGACCCAAGGAACACTGAAGCTTTCTTT. Its protein product is CASSLDPRNTEAFF.

The genes are TRBV11-3 and TRBJ2-1; possible D gene TRBD1, 6 bases. The V gene lost 6 bases and the J gene lost 7 bases, with 16 bases spanning the gap. The length of the CDR3 is 14 residues. Germline V gene data show CDR1 as SGHNT and CDR2 as YENEEA. CDR3 region: CASSFRQGINEQFF. The CDR3, as DNA: TGTGCCAGCAGTTTCAGGCAGGGGATTAATGAGCAGTTCTTC.

The chain links TRBV7-3 to TRBJ2-1; D may be TRBD2 (6 bases). The ends were cut back, 1 base at V and 0 bases at J, with 22 bases in the middle. CDR3 length: 20 amino acids. The germline V gene encodes CDR1 SGHTA and CDR2 FQGTGA. The CDR3 sequence is CASSLIGSSGSTSSYNEQFF. CDR3 sequence (DNA): TGTGCCAGCAGCTTAATAGGGTCGAGCGGGTCTACAAGCTCCTACAATGAGCAGTTCTTC. Full variable domain (rest looked up from reference TRBV7-3 and TRBJ2-1): GAGVSQTPSNKVTEKGKYVELRCDPISGHTALYWYRQSLGQGPEFLIYFQGTGAADDSGLPNDRFFAVRPEGSVSTLKIQRTERGDSAVYLCASSLIGSSGSTSSYNEQFFGPGTRLTVL.

This clonotype occurred many times. The rearrangement links TRBV5-4 to TRBJ2-5; D not certain. The CDR3 runs to 14 residues. Germline CDR1 is SGHNT and CDR2 is YYREEE (reference sequence). Trimming pared 0 bases from V and 2 bases from J, leaving 8 bases between. The CDR3 loop reads CASSLVGRQETQYF. CDR3 DNA sequence: TGTGCCAGCAGCTTGGTTGGCCGACAAGAGACCCAGTACTTC. Full variable domain (remainder filled in from reference TRBV5-4 and TRBJ2-5): ETGVTQSPTHLIKTRGQQVTLRCSSQSGHNTVSWYQQALGQGPQFIFQYYREEENGRGNFPPRFSGLQFPNYSSELNVNALELDDSALYLCASSLVGRQETQYFGPGTRLLVL.

This clonotype was recorded at least ten times. CDR3 DNA sequence: TGTGCCACAAGGGGCGGGGCCCGCTACGAGCAGTACTTC. Translated: CATRGGARYEQYF. This sequence joins TRBV7-2 and TRBJ2-7; possible D gene TRBD2, 6 bases. Germline values: CDR1 SGHTA, CDR2 FQGNSA. This CDR3 contains 13 residues. V was pared by 10 bases and J by 3 bases, with 16 bases between.

This clonotype was recorded many times. The V gene is TRBV20-1, the J gene TRBJ2-5; D is unclear. The CDR3 runs to 10 residues. The V end was cut by 3 bases, the J end by 1 base, with 0 bases between. Germline CDR1 is DFQATT and CDR2 is SNEGSKA (reference sequence). Written as DNA, the CDR3 is TGCAGTGCTAGCCAAGAGACCCAGTACTTC. Translated, it gives CSASQETQYF.

The V call is TRBV24-1, the J call TRBJ2-3; TRBD2 agrees at 10 bases. The trim removed 0 bases at V and 3 bases at J, leaving 5 bases unmatched. The CDR3 is made up of 17 amino acids. CDR1 KGHDR and CDR2 SFDVKD come from the germline V gene. The DNA of the CDR3 is TGTGCCACCAGTGATTTGGCAGCGGGGGGGCGAACAGATACGCAGTATTTT. Translating gives CATSDLAAGGRTDTQYF.

This clonotype was recorded many times. V gene TRBV4-1 combines with J gene TRBJ1-1; D is unclear. The CDR3 has 12 amino acids. The V gene lost 1 base and the J gene lost 6 bases, with 6 bases spanning the gap. The germline gives CDR1 MGHRA, CDR2 YSYEKL. CDR3 residues: CASSQGASEAFF. CDR3 DNA: TGCGCCAGCAGCCAAGGTGCGTCTGAAGCTTTCTTT.

The rearrangement joins TRBV20-1 to TRBJ2-3; the match to TRBD2 covers 7 bases. The CDR3 is 14 amino acids. Losses at the gene ends were 5 bases for V and 0 bases for J; bases not matched to a gene: 5. Germline V gene sequence: CDR1 DFQATT, CDR2 SNEGSKA (reference sequence). DNA for the CDR3: TGCAGTGCTCCTCGACTAGCTAGCACAGATACGCAGTATTTT. This gives the protein CSAPRLASTDTQYF.

This clonotype has just a few counts. The chain employs TRBV15 and TRBJ2-7, with 10 bases lining up with TRBD1. After removal of 5 bases from V and 2 bases from J, the junction contained 6 bases not matched to a gene. This CDR3 region has 15 residues. The V gene's germline CDR1 is LNHNV and CDR2 YYDKDF (reference sequence). The CDR3 sequence: CATSLDRGQPYEQYF. The DNA of the CDR3 is TGTGCCACCAGCTTAGACAGGGGGCAACCCTACGAGCAGTACTTC.

The table lists this clonotype with many counts. The gene calls are TRBV5-1 and TRBJ2-7; D call uncertain. The germline CDR1 and CDR2 sequences are SGHRS and YFSETQ. This CDR3 comprises 15 residues. Trimming left V 4 bases short and J 0 bases short, with 14 bases between. The CDR3 loop is CASSPMGISSYEQYF. The DNA for the CDR3 is TGCGCCAGCAGCCCCATGGGGATTAGCTCCTACGAGCAGTACTTC.

V is TRBV6-5 and J is TRBJ2-3; possible D gene TRBD2, 6 bases. This CDR3 has 12 amino acids. Germline CDR1 is MNHEY and CDR2 is SVGAGI. Between the trimmed V and J ends, which lost 6 bases and 9 bases, there was a span of 13 bases. CDR3 region: CASSSGGRTQYF. The CDR3 DNA is TGTGCCAGCAGCTCCGGAGGGAGAACGCAGTATTTT.

This clonotype has more than one count but fewer than ten. The V call is TRBV5-1, the J call TRBJ2-7; D perhaps matches TRBD2 (5 bases). The germline CDR1 and CDR2 sequences are SGHRS and YFSETQ. V was trimmed by 1 base and J by 2 bases, leaving 10 bases between them. The CDR3 extends over 14 amino acids. The CDR3 DNA sequence: TGCGCCAGCAGCTTGTCGGGGTACCCCTACGAGCAGTACTTC. It specifies CASSLSGYPYEQYF.

This clonotype was detected only a few times. The V call is TRBV12-3 or TRBV12-4, the J call TRBJ1-5; D is possibly TRBD1 (5 bases). This CDR3 region has 13 residues. With 5 bases removed from V and 4 bases from J, the gap between germline ends came to 9 bases. DNA for the CDR3: TGTGCCAGCAGTACAGGAGCTAATCAGCCCCAGCATTTT. This sequence encodes CASSTGANQPQHF.

V gene TRBV4-2 combines with J gene TRBJ2-4; 10 bases line up with TRBD2. The germline gives CDR1 LGHNA, CDR2 YNFKEQ. V gave up 0 bases and J gave up 7 bases; unmatched junction bases: 6. CDR3 length: 16 amino acids. CDR3 nucleotides: TGTGCCAGCAGCCAAGAAGGGACTAGCGCTCTTAACATTCAGTACTTC. This gives the protein CASSQEGTSALNIQYF.

In this sample, this clonotype turned up a few times. The genes are TRBV7-2 and TRBJ2-7, with D perhaps TRBD1 (6 bases). Germline V gene sequence: CDR1 SGHTA, CDR2 FQGNSA. Trimming took 1 base from V and 4 from J, leaving 11 bases between them. CDR3 length: 14 amino acids. CDR3 sequence: CASSLGQGMYEQYF. The CDR3 bases are TGTGCCAGCAGCTTAGGGCAGGGGATGTACGAGCAGTACTTC.

The V call is TRBV28, the J call TRBJ2-1; TRBD1 or TRBD2 may be the D gene (5 bases each). Germline V gene sequence: CDR1 MDHEN, CDR2 SYDVKM. The CDR3 length is 14 residues. Trimming removed 6 bases at V and 4 bases at J, with 13 bases between. The CDR3 coding sequence is TGTGCCAGCAGCGCGGCCGGGACGTACAATGAGCAGTTCTTC. This translates into CASSAAGTYNEQFF.

This clonotype came up a few times. V usage is TRBV20-1 and J usage is TRBJ1-5, with D possibly TRBD1 on 6 matching bases. This CDR3 region has 15 residues. The V gene lost 0 bases and the J gene lost 6 bases, with 15 bases spanning the gap. Germline V lookup: CDR1 DFQATT, CDR2 SNEGSKA (reference sequence). In DNA form, the CDR3 reads TGCAGTGCTAGAGACGCAAGCACAGGGAGTCAGCCCCAGCATTTT. Amino acid sequence: CSARDASTGSQPQHF.

This clonotype was observed a handful of times. The chain couples TRBV20-1 to TRBJ2-3; no reliable D call. This CDR3 has 14 residues. Germline CDR1 is DFQATT and CDR2 is SNEGSKA (reference sequence). Trimming removed 0 bases at V and 5 bases at J, with 12 bases between. The CDR3 here is CSAREGLNRDTQYF. In nucleotides, the CDR3 is TGCAGTGCTAGAGAGGGGTTAAATCGAGATACGCAGTATTTT.

This clonotype was detected only a few times. The chain carries TRBV20-1 and TRBJ2-3, with TRBD2 identical over 11 bases. The CDR3 sequence is 15 residues long. Germline trimming cut 2 bases from V and 5 bases from J; bases unmatched to any gene: 6. The germline gives CDR1 DFQATT, CDR2 SNEGSKA (reference sequence). The CDR3 coding sequence is TGCAGTGCTAGAAGGCTAGCGGGAGGCGGAGATACGCAGTATTTT. Amino acids: CSARRLAGGGDTQYF.

The chain uses TRBV27 and TRBJ1-2; TRBD1 agrees at 7 bases. V shed 5 bases, J shed 4 bases, and the junction held 7 bases outside the gene matches. This CDR3 has 14 amino acids. Germline V gene lookup returns CDR1 MNHEY and CDR2 SMNVEV (reference sequence). This chain's CDR3 is CASSPPGQSYGYTF. The CDR3 coding sequence is TGTGCCAGCAGTCCGCCGGGACAGAGCTATGGCTACACCTTC.

This clonotype was picked up many times. The V call is TRBV9, the J call TRBJ2-7, with 7 bases matching TRBD2. Germline V lookup: CDR1 SGDLS, CDR2 YYNGEE. V lost 3 bases to trimming and J lost 6 bases; unmatched junction nucleotides: 9. The CDR3 spans 14 residues. CDR3 protein: CASSATAGVLEQYF. The CDR3 DNA reads TGTGCCAGCAGCGCAACGGCGGGAGTCCTCGAGCAGTACTTC.

This clonotype was recorded many times. The V gene is TRBV12-3 or TRBV12-4, the J gene TRBJ1-3; D call uncertain. The CDR3 extends over 14 amino acids. V dropped 3 bases and J dropped 1 base, with 7 bases sitting between them. This CDR3 reads CASSFLGSGNTIYF. The CDR3 DNA follows: TGTGCCAGCAGTTTCTTGGGATCTGGAAACACCATATATTTT.

This sequence joins TRBV6-2 or TRBV6-3 and TRBJ2-7, with 11 bases lining up with TRBD2. CDR3 size: 15 residues. J lost 7 bases, V lost 5 bases, and 10 bases had no gene match. CDR1 MNHEY and CDR2 SVGEGT come from the germline V gene. The CDR3: CASSKTSGILGEQYF. The DNA of the CDR3 is TGTGCCAGCAGTAAGACTAGCGGGATTTTGGGAGAGCAGTACTTC.

This clonotype was seen many times. The V gene is TRBV7-2, the J gene TRBJ2-7; 8 nucleotides match TRBD2. Germline V lookup: CDR1 SGHTA, CDR2 FQGNSA. The CDR3 has 16 amino acids. The ends lost 5 bases at V and 4 bases at J; junction bases unmatched: 13. The CDR3 reads CASSPRGSGAVYEQYF. Written as DNA, the CDR3 is TGTGCCAGCAGCCCCCGTGGTAGCGGGGCTGTATACGAGCAGTACTTC.